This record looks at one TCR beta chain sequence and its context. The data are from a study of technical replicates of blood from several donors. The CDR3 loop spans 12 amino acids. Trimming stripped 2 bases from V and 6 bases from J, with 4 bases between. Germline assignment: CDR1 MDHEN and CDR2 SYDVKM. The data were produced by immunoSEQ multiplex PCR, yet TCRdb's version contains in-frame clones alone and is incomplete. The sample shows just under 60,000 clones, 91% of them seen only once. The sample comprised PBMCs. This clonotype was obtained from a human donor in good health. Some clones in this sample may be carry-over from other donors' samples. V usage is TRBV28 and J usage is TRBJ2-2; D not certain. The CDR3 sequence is CASSLLAGELFF. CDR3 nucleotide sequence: TGTGCCAGCAGTTTACTAGCCGGGGAGCTGTTTTTT.